Each of the 25 T cell receptor beta chains below was sequenced from the same sample in a study of blood T cell repertoires in COVID-19. Produced via immunoSEQ multiplex PCR; TCRdb's table is partial and in-frame only. The table has about 59,000 clones, roughly four fifths seen once. Sequencing used peripheral blood. Every receptor here comes from a human donor in a cohort sampled during active COVID-19.

The chain has TRBV28 and TRBJ1-4; D is possibly TRBD1 (6 bases). In germline, CDR1 is MDHEN, CDR2 SYDVKM. Trimming stripped 2 bases from V and 6 bases from J, with 16 bases between. The CDR3 is made up of 16 amino acids. The CDR3 region has the DNA TGTGCCAGCAGTTTAGGGGTCAGGGGAGGGTATGAAAAACTGTTTTTT. It specifies CASSLGVRGGYEKLFF.

The gene calls are TRBV9 and TRBJ2-1, with 10 bases that match TRBD2. V shed 4 bases, J shed 5 bases, and the junction held 12 bases outside the gene matches. The length of the CDR3 is 17 residues. CDR1 and CDR2 from the germline V gene are SGDLS and YYNGEE. CDR3 in DNA: TGTGCCAGCAGCTCCCGTGGAAGCGGGAGGGAAAACAATGAGCAGTTCTTC. The encoded protein is CASSSRGSGRENNEQFF.

This chain links TRBV18 with TRBJ2-7; 9 bases line up with TRBD1. Germline V lookup: CDR1 KGHSH, CDR2 LQKENI. The ends lost 6 bases at V and 2 bases at J; junction bases unmatched: 5. There are 14 residues in the CDR3. This CDR3 is CASSPGTGTYEQYF. The CDR3 DNA follows: TGTGCCAGCTCCCCAGGGACAGGGACCTACGAGCAGTACTTC.

This clone was picked up one time. The chain couples TRBV7-2 to TRBJ2-1; TRBD2 matches at 7 bases. Germline V gene sequence: CDR1 SGHTA, CDR2 FQGNSA. The CDR3 totals 17 residues. Unmatched junction bases numbered 12, after V lost 5 bases and J lost 2 bases. In nucleotides, the CDR3 is TGTGCCAGCAGCGGGAGGGGCGGGAAGGTAACCTACAATGAGCAGTTCTTC. Its translation: CASSGRGGKVTYNEQFF. The full variable domain, completed using reference TRBV7-2 and TRBJ2-1, is GAGVSQSPSNKVTEKGKDVELRCDPISGHTALYWYRQSLGQGLEFLIYFQGNSAPDKSGLPSDRFSAERTGGSVSTLTIQRTQQEDSAVYLCASSGRGGKVTYNEQFFGPGTRLTVL.

This clone was detected once. The genes are TRBV6-2 or TRBV6-3 and TRBJ1-5; D not resolved. Germline V CDR1 and CDR2: MNHEY, SVGEGT. CDR3 length equals 15 residues. V gave up 2 bases and J gave up 0 bases, with 8 bases separating them. DNA for the CDR3: TGTGCCAGCAGTTACCCAGGTCGTAGCAATCAGCCCCAGCATTTT. It translates to CASSYPGRSNQPQHF.

This chain joins TRBV19 and TRBJ2-7; 7 bases line up with TRBD1. This CDR3 contains 16 residues. The J segment lost 3 bases and the V segment lost 3 bases, leaving 11 bases of the junction unmatched. CDR1 is LNHDA and CDR2 is SQIVND in the germline V gene (reference sequence). The DNA for the CDR3 is TGTGCCAGTAGTATGGTGGCAGGGGACAGCTTCTACGAGCAGTACTTC. Encoded protein: CASSMVAGDSFYEQYF.

V usage is TRBV6-6 and J usage is TRBJ1-2; D gene uncertain. The CDR3 is made up of 13 amino acids. Germline V gives CDR1 MNHNY, CDR2 SVGAGI (reference sequence). The V gene lost 2 bases and the J gene lost 7 bases, with 11 bases spanning the gap. For the CDR3, the DNA is TGTGCCAGCAGTTACCAGCAGCAGCGTGGCTACACCTTC. Its translation is CASSYQQQRGYTF.

The chain combines TRBV6-5 with TRBJ1-2; 9 bases line up with TRBD1. The ends lost 4 bases at V and 5 bases at J; junction bases unmatched: 8. Per germline, CDR1 MNHEY and CDR2 SVGAGI. The CDR3 is 15 amino acids. CDR3 region: CASSSPGQGNYGYTF. Written as DNA, the CDR3 is TGTGCCAGCAGTTCGCCGGGACAGGGCAATTATGGCTACACCTTC.

As regards this clone: This may be a read error: a much more frequent sequence differs by one nucleotide. This rearrangement joins TRBV7-8 to TRBJ2-2; D unresolved. The V gene lost 5 bases and the J gene lost 5 bases, with 3 bases spanning the gap. CDR1 SGHVS and CDR2 FQNEAQ come from the germline V gene. This CDR3 comprises 11 residues. The CDR3, as DNA: TGTGCCAGCAGCCCAACCGGGGAGCTGTTTTTT. This gives the protein CASSPTGELFF.

This chain joins TRBV5-1 and TRBJ2-7; 10 bases map to TRBD2. CDR1 SGHRS and CDR2 YFSETQ come from the germline V gene. This CDR3 region has 15 residues. The V and J ends lost 0 bases and 9 bases, in that order; junction bases with no gene match: 9. This CDR3 reads CASSLASGGDPGQYF. Written as DNA, the CDR3 is TGCGCCAGCAGCTTGGCTAGCGGGGGAGACCCTGGGCAGTACTTC.

This chain uses TRBV4-3 with TRBJ2-5; TRBD1 matches at 7 bases. The germline CDR1 and CDR2 sequences are LGHNA and YSLEER. This CDR3 contains 15 residues. V lost 1 base to trimming and J lost 3 bases; unmatched junction nucleotides: 5. The CDR3 region is CASSQARDSKETQYF. The CDR3, as DNA: TGCGCCAGCAGCCAAGCCCGGGACAGCAAAGAGACCCAGTACTTC.

The chain has TRBV6-5 and TRBJ1-5; D is uncertain. The CDR3 has 15 residues. V was pared by 2 bases and J by 0 bases, with 8 bases between. Germline values: CDR1 MNHEY, CDR2 SVGAGI. The CDR3 is CASSYSKYSNQPQHF. CDR3 sequence (DNA): TGTGCCAGCAGTTACAGCAAATATAGCAATCAGCCCCAGCATTTT.

J is TRBJ1-4 and V is TRBV29-1; 8 bases align to TRBD1. Per the germline V gene, CDR1 is SQVTM and CDR2 is ANQGSEA. V gave up 8 bases and J gave up 8 bases; unmatched junction bases: 13. This CDR3 region has 14 residues. The CDR3 loop is CSPDRDGEEEKLFF. The CDR3 DNA follows: TGCAGCCCGGACAGGGATGGAGAAGAAGAAAAACTGTTTTTT.

The chain is built from TRBV7-2 and TRBJ2-7, with unresolved D. Germline assignment: CDR1 SGHTA and CDR2 FQGNSA. V gave up 3 bases and J gave up 2 bases, with 11 bases separating them. The CDR3 runs to 14 residues. CDR3 coding DNA: TGTGCCAGCAGCTTTAGGCAGGTCACCTACGAGCAGTACTTC. It yields the protein CASSFRQVTYEQYF.

This clone came up a few times. Germline is not matched at one junction end, which may reflect a read error. This rearrangement joins TRBV27 to TRBJ1-2; D unresolved. In germline, CDR1 is MNHEY, CDR2 SMNVEV (reference sequence). The CDR3 consists of 13 residues. The DNA for the CDR3 is TGTGCCACCAGTAGACAAGCTAACTATGGCTACACCTTC. Residues: CATSRQANYGYTF.

The J gene is TRBJ1-4, the V gene TRBV5-1; D remains unclear. The V end was cut by 4 bases, the J end by 3 bases, with 13 bases between. Germline assignment: CDR1 SGHRS and CDR2 YFSETQ. This CDR3 is built from 15 residues. The CDR3 sequence is CASSAGTQANEKLFF. As DNA, the CDR3 is TGCGCCAGCAGCGCTGGTACTCAGGCTAATGAAAAACTGTTTTTT.

This sequence joins TRBV19 and TRBJ2-5, with 7 bases lining up with TRBD1. CDR1 and CDR2 (germline): LNHDA, SQIVND (reference sequence). The CDR3 covers 11 residues. V lost 7 bases, J lost 4 bases, and 0 bases stayed unmatched. The CDR3 sequence: CASTGGETQYF. The DNA for the CDR3 is TGTGCCAGTACAGGGGGAGAGACCCAGTACTTC. Based on the CDR3 plus reference TRBV19 and TRBJ2-5, the full variable domain is DGGITQSPKYLFRKEGQNVTLSCEQNLNHDAMYWYRQDPGQGLRLIYYSQIVNDFQKGDIAEGYSVSREKKESFPLTVTSAQKNPTAFYLCASTGGETQYFGPGTRLLVL.

This clone was observed a few times. CDR3 in amino acids: CASSWGQGNIQYF. CDR3 sequence (DNA): TGTGCCAGCAGCTGGGGACAGGGCAACATTCAGTACTTC. The chain couples TRBV7-9 to TRBJ2-4; 9 nucleotides line up with TRBD1. V shed 4 bases, J shed 7 bases, and the junction held 2 bases outside the gene matches. CDR1 and CDR2 from the germline V gene are SEHNR and FQNEAQ (reference sequence). The CDR3 totals 13 residues.

The chain links TRBV24-1 to TRBJ2-3; 9 positions agree with TRBD1. V gave up 3 bases and J gave up 1 base; unmatched junction bases: 4. The germline CDR1 and CDR2 sequences are KGHDR and SFDVKD. This CDR3 region has 16 residues. CDR3 protein: CATSDKQGAGTDTQYF. The CDR3 DNA follows: TGTGCCACCAGTGATAAACAGGGGGCTGGCACAGATACGCAGTATTTT.

V and J are TRBV14 and TRBJ1-2; tentative D call: TRBD1 (5 bases). The CDR3 contains 15 residues. Germline CDR1 is SGHDN and CDR2 is FVKESK. The germline V and J ends were trimmed by 4 bases and 1 base, with 13 bases remaining between them. CDR3 region: CASSLTGVGNYGYTF. Written as DNA, the CDR3 is TGTGCCAGCAGCCTTACAGGAGTCGGTAACTATGGCTACACCTTC.

The chain combines TRBV24-1 with TRBJ1-5; no reliable D call. The CDR3 extends over 12 amino acids. Germline V CDR1 and CDR2: KGHDR, SFDVKD. Trimming removed 9 bases from V and 5 bases from J, with 10 bases in between. The CDR3 loop is CATSDGYQPQHF. DNA of the CDR3: TGTGCCACCTCCGACGGGTATCAGCCCCAGCATTTT.

Within the sample, this clone is medium-sized. This sequence joins TRBV7-2 and TRBJ2-1; 11 positions match TRBD2. The germline CDR1 and CDR2 sequences are SGHTA and FQGNSA. This CDR3 has 17 residues. Unmatched junction bases numbered 15, after V lost 4 bases and J lost 10 bases. CDR3 nucleotides: TGTGCCAGCAGCTCCCCGTGGGTAGCGGGAGGGCCGAGCGAGCAGTTCTTC. Its protein product is CASSSPWVAGGPSEQFF.

The chain couples TRBV18 to TRBJ2-1, with 7 bases that match TRBD1. This CDR3 is built from 16 residues. The germline V gene encodes CDR1 KGHSH and CDR2 LQKENI. V lost 4 bases, J lost 0 bases, and 6 bases stayed unmatched. CDR3 region: CASSHQQGSSYNEQFF. The CDR3 region has the DNA TGTGCCAGCTCACACCAACAGGGGAGCTCCTACAATGAGCAGTTCTTC.

The chain couples TRBV28 to TRBJ2-4, with 9 bases that match TRBD2. The CDR3 contains 17 residues. Trimming took 5 bases from V and 3 from J; bases not matched to a gene: 11. Germline CDR1 is MDHEN and CDR2 is SYDVKM. The CDR3 DNA is TGTGCCAGCAGTCCATCCCCGCTAGCGGGAAGCAAAAACATTCAGTACTTC. Protein sequence: CASSPSPLAGSKNIQYF.

This clone showed up just a few times. The V call is TRBV3-1 (or the pseudogene TRBV3-2), the J call TRBJ2-7; 9 bases agree with TRBD1. Germline CDR1 reads LGHDT; CDR2 reads YNNKEL (reference sequence). CDR3 length equals 16 residues. J was trimmed by 4 bases and V by 4 bases; bases with no gene match: 11. The chain's CDR3 is CASSPRSGTGHYEQYF. CDR3 in DNA: TGTGCCAGCAGCCCACGCTCCGGGACAGGGCATTACGAGCAGTACTTC.